These T cell receptor beta chains were read from a single sample in a study of blood T cell repertoires in COVID-19. Here immunoSEQ multiplex PCR was the method, and the copy in TCRdb shows in-frame clones only, minus some. The data show a few hundred thousand clones, 80% to 90% seen once. The sequencing input was PBMCs or T cells enriched from blood (not recorded which). The receptors here all came from a woman aged 18-30 years who had recovered from COVID-19. CDR3s include the opening cysteine and the closing phenylalanine or tryptophan.

>TRBV5-4|TRBJ1-1
CASSYSQGANTEAFF
>TRBV11-2|TRBJ2-1
CASTPRGQGNNEQFF
>TRBV12-5|TRBJ2-3
CASGLLVNRGRPDTQYF
>TRBV18|TRBJ2-1
CASSLEDILREQFF
>TRBV9|TRBJ2-2
CASSVAGTSGGLGTGELFF
>TRBV28|TRBJ2-7
CASSLPRQATYEQYF
>TRBV15|TRBJ1-5
CATSRETGACHF
>TRBV6-5|TRBJ1-1
CAALGGGAEAFF
>TRBV5-4|TRBJ2-7
CASSWKREEAYEQYF
>TRBV7-8|TRBJ1-1
CASSLVRGSYTEAFF
>TRBV19|TRBJ2-1
CASSSGSHNEQFF
>TRBV13|TRBJ1-2
CASRKWGQGWAGYTF
>TRBV27|TRBJ2-7
CASSSQGTYEQYF
>TRBV18|TRBJ2-3
CASSPPGVTDTQYF
>TRBV28|TRBJ2-1
CASSSQWGEKNYEQFF
>TRBV18|TRBJ2-1
CASSPWSGGMINNEQFF
>TRBV6-5|TRBJ1-1
CATRGWGGAEAFF
>TRBV27|TRBJ1-1
CASSYGTGGETEAFF
>TRBV2|TRBJ1-1
CASSEAAGGVVGPNTEAFF
>TRBV13|TRBJ1-2
CASSLGVTVPGYTF
>TRBV9|TRBJ2-7
CASSVAGRLVYEQYF
>TRBV5-1|TRBJ1-1
CASSLAGQRHSEAFF
>TRBV27|TRBJ1-1
CASSAVRGALNTEAFF
>TRBV2|TRBJ2-2
CASTLLPGVRTGELFF
>TRBV5-8|TRBJ2-1
CASSLREDSIYNEQFF
>TRBV9|TRBJ2-5
CASSATSGGQETQYF